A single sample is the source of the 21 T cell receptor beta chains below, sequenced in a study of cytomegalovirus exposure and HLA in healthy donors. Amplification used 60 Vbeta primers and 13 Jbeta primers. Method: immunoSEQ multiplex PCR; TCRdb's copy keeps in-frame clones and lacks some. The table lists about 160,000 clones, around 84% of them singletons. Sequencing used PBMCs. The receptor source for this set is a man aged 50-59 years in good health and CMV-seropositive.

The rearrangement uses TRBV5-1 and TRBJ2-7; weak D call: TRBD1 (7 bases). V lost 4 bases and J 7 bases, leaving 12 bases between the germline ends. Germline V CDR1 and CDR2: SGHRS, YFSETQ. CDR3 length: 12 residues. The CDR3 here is CASSLEGAEQYF. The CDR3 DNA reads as TGCGCCAGCAGCCTGGAGGGGGCAGAGCAGTACTTC.

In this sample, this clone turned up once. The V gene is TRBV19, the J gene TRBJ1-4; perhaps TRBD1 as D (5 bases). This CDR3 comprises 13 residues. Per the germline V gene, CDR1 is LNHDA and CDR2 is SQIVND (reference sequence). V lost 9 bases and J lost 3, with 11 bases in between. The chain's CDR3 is CASRGWANEKLFF. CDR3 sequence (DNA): TGTGCCAGCCGGGGGTGGGCTAATGAAAAACTGTTTTTT.

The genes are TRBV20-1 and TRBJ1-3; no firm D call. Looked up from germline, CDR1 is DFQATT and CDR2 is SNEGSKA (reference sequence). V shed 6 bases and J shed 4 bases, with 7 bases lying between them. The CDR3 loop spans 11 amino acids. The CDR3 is CSAPRGNTIYF. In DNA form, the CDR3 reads TGCAGTGCCCCGAGGGGAAACACCATATATTTT.

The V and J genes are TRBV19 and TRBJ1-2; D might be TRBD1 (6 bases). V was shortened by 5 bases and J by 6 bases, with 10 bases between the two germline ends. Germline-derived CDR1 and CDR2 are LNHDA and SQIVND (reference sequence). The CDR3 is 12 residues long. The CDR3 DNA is TGTGCCAGTAGTTACCCAGGGGATGGCTACACCTTC. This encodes CASSYPGDGYTF.

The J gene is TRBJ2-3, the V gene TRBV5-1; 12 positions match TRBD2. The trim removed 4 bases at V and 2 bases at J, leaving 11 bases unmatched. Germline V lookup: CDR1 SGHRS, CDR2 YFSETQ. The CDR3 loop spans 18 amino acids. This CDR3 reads CASSLTSGGTASTDTQYF. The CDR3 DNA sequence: TGCGCCAGCAGCCTTACTAGCGGGGGGACCGCCTCCACAGATACGCAGTATTTT.

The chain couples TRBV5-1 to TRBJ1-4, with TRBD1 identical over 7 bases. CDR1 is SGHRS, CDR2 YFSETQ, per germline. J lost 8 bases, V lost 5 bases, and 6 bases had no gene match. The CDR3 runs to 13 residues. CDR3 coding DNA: TGCGCCAGCAGGGTCGGGACAGTCGAAAAACTGTTTTTT. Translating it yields CASRVGTVEKLFF.

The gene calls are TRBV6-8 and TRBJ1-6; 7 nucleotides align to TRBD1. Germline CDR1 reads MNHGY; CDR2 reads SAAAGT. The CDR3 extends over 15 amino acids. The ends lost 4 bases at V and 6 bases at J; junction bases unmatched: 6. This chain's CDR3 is CASSSKRGRNSPLHF. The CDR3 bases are TGTGCCAGCAGTTCAAAAAGGGGGCGTAATTCACCCCTCCACTTT.

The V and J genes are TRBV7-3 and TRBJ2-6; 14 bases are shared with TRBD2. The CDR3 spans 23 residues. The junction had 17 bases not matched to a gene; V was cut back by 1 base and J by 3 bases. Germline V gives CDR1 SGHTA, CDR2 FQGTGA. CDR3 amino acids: CASSLSGRDGGGLAGVGANVLTF. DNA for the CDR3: TGTGCCAGCAGCTTAAGCGGCCGGGACGGGGGGGGACTAGCGGGAGTTGGGGCCAACGTCCTGACTTTC.

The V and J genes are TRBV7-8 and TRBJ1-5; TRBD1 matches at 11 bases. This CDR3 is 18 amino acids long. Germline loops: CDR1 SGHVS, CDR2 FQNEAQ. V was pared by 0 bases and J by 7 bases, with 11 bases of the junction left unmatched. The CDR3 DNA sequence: TGTGCCAGCAGCTTAGCCGAGACCGGGACAGGGGGGAGACAGCCCCAGCATTTT. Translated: CASSLAETGTGGRQPQHF.

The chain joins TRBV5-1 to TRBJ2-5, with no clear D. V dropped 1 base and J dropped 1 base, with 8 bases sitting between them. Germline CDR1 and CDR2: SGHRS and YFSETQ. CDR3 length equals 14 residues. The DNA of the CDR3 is TGCGCCAGCAGCTTGCTTCCCGGCCAAGAGACCCAGTACTTC. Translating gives CASSLLPGQETQYF.

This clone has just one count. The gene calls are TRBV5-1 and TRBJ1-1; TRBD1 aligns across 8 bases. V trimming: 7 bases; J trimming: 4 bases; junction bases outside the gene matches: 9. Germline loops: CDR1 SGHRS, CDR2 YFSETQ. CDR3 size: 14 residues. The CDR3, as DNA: TGCGCCAGCGCAGGGGGCGGTTCGTCCACTGAAGCTTTCTTT. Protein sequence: CASAGGGSSTEAFF.

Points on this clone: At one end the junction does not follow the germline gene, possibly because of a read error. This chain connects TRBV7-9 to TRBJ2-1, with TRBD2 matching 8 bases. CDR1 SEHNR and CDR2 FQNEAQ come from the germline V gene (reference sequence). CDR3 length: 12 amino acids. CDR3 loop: CASSFPGGGGLF. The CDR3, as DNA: TGTGCCAGCAGCTTTCCCGGGGGGGGCGGGCTCTTC.

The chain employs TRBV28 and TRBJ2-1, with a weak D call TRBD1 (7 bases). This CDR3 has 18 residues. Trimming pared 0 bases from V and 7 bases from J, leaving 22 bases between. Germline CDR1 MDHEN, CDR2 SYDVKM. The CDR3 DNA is TGTGCCAGCAGTTTATGGGAAATGAGCCAGGGGGGAAGGAATGAGCAGTTCTTC. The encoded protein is CASSLWEMSQGGRNEQFF. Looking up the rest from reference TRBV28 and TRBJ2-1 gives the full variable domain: DVKVTQSSRYLVKRTGEKVFLECVQDMDHENMFWYRQDPGLGLRLIYFSYDVKMKEKGDIPEGYSVSREKKERFSLILESASTNQTSMYLCASSLWEMSQGGRNEQFFGPGTRLTVL.

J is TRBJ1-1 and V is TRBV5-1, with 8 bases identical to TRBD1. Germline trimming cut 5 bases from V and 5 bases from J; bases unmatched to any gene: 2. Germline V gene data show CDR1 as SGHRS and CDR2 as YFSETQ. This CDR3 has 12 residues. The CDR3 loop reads CASRTGDTEAFF. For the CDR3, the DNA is TGCGCCAGCAGGACAGGGGATACTGAAGCTTTCTTT.

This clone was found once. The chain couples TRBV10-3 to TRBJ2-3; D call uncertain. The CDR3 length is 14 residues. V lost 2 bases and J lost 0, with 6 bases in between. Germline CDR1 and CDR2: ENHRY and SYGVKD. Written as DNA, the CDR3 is TGTGCCATCAGTGAGAGTACTAGCACAGATACGCAGTATTTT. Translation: CAISESTSTDTQYF.

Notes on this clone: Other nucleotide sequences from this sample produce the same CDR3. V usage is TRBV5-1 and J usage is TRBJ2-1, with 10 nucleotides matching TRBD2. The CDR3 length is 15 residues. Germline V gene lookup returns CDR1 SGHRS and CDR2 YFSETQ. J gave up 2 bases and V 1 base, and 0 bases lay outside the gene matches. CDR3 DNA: TGCGCCAGCAGCTTGACTAGCGGGGCCTACAATGAGCAGTTCTTC. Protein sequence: CASSLTSGAYNEQFF.

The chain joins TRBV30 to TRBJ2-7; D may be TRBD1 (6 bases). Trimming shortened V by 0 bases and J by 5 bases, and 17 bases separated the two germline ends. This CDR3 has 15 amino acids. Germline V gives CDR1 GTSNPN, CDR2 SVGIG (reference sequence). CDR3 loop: CAWSVRQGLGDEQYV. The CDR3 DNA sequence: TGTGCCTGGAGTGTACGGCAGGGGCTAGGCGACGAGCAGTACGTC.

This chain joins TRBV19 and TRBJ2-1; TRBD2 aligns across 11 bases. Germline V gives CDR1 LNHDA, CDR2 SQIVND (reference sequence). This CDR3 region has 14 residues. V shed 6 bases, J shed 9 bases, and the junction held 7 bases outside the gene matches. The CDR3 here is CASSHGLAGIEQFF. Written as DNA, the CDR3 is TGTGCCAGTAGCCACGGACTAGCGGGTATTGAGCAGTTCTTC.

The CDR3 spells CASSWTSGGFYEQYF. The CDR3, as DNA: TGTGCCAGCAGCTGGACTAGCGGGGGGTTTTACGAGCAGTACTTC. The V call is TRBV7-2, the J call TRBJ2-7; 14 bases map to TRBD2. The CDR3 consists of 15 residues. Trimming took 4 bases from V and 4 from J; bases not matched to a gene: 3. Germline loops: CDR1 SGHTA, CDR2 FQGNSA.

The CDR3 nucleotides are TGCGCCAGCAGCTACCAGACAGGGAGAATCAATGAGCAGTTCTTC. Encoded protein: CASSYQTGRINEQFF. V is TRBV5-1 and J is TRBJ2-1; 7 bases map to TRBD1. Looked up from germline, CDR1 is SGHRS and CDR2 is YFSETQ. V lost 3 bases, J lost 6 bases, and 9 bases stayed unmatched. This CDR3 spans 15 amino acids.

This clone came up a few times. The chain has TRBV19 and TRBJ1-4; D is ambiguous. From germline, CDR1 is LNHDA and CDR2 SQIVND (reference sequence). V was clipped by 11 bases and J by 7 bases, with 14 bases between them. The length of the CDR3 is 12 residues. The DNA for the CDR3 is TGTGCCTCCCGAGGAGGGATTGAAAAACTGTTTTTT. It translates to CASRGGIEKLFF.